Shown below are 30 T cell receptor beta chains from a single sample sequenced in a study of blood T cell repertoires in COVID-19. Here immunoSEQ multiplex PCR was the method, and the copy in TCRdb shows in-frame clones only, minus some. Among around 150,000 clones, approximately 88% were seen once, and the ten largest hold roughly 5.6%. The sequenced sample was PBMCs or T cells enriched from blood (not recorded which). The receptors were gathered from a man between 70 and 80 years old who had been exposed to COVID-19.

This clone has more than one count but fewer than ten. V gene TRBV7-9 combines with J gene TRBJ1-6; D might be TRBD1 (5 bases). The CDR3 is made up of 15 amino acids. V lost 8 bases and J lost 9, with 20 bases in between. Germline CDR1 reads SEHNR; CDR2 reads FQNEAQ (reference sequence). The CDR3 spells CASRGGFGPASPLHF. The CDR3 DNA reads as TGTGCCAGCCGTGGGGGGTTTGGACCGGCTTCACCCCTCCACTTT.

The chain joins TRBV7-2 to TRBJ2-7; 9 bases align to TRBD1. There are 15 residues in the CDR3. V shed 5 bases, J shed 0 bases, and the junction held 5 bases outside the gene matches. Germline CDR1 and CDR2: SGHTA and FQGNSA. The chain's CDR3 is CASSRTGASSYEQYF. In DNA, the CDR3 is TGTGCCAGCAGCCGGACAGGGGCTAGCTCCTACGAGCAGTACTTC. Full variable domain (missing parts from reference TRBV7-2 and TRBJ2-7): GAGVSQSPSNKVTEKGKDVELRCDPISGHTALYWYRQSLGQGLEFLIYFQGNSAPDKSGLPSDRFSAERTGGSVSTLTIQRTQQEDSAVYLCASSRTGASSYEQYFGPGTRLTVT.

In its sample, this clone was seen once. The chain employs TRBV11-2 and TRBJ1-3; 9 bases map to TRBD1. Germline CDR1 SGHAT, CDR2 FQNNGV. The V and J ends lost 5 bases and 6 bases, in that order; junction bases with no gene match: 5. The CDR3 has 14 residues. The CDR3 spells CASSQRTGANTIYF. The CDR3 coding sequence is TGTGCCAGCAGCCAGAGGACAGGGGCAAACACCATATATTTT.

The chain uses TRBV9 and TRBJ2-1; the match to TRBD2 covers 11 bases. V trimming: 4 bases; J trimming: 0 bases; junction bases outside the gene matches: 3. CDR1 is SGDLS and CDR2 is YYNGEE in the germline V gene. The CDR3 sequence is 16 residues long. CDR3 nucleotide sequence: TGTGCCAGCAGCTCTACTAGCGGGAGCTCCTACAATGAGCAGTTCTTC. It specifies CASSSTSGSSYNEQFF.

This clone was observed a few times. This chain links TRBV3-1 (or the pseudogene TRBV3-2) with TRBJ1-1; TRBD1 might be the D (5 bases). Germline V CDR1 and CDR2: LGHDT, YNNKEL (reference sequence). V lost 1 base and J 1 base, leaving 10 bases between the germline ends. The CDR3 runs 15 residues. CDR3 sequence (DNA): TGTGCCAGCAGCCAAGTCGGGGGTAAGAACACTGAAGCTTTCTTT. It specifies CASSQVGGKNTEAFF.

This clone came up a few times. The chain joins TRBV5-1 to TRBJ1-1; D may be TRBD1 (5 bases). Trimming stripped 7 bases from V and 2 bases from J, with 15 bases between. CDR3 length: 14 amino acids. Germline lookup yields CDR1 SGHRS and CDR2 YFSETQ. DNA of the CDR3: TGCGCCAGCTCTTCCAAACAGGTAAACACTGAAGCTTTCTTT. It encodes CASSSKQVNTEAFF.

This rearrangement joins TRBV9 to TRBJ2-3, with D perhaps TRBD2 (7 bases). Germline CDR1 is SGDLS and CDR2 is YYNGEE. This CDR3 contains 18 residues. V was cut by 4 bases and J by 6 bases, with 27 bases left in between. CDR3 loop: CASSPQGRTRNIFDTQYF. For the CDR3, the DNA is TGTGCCAGCAGCCCCCAGGGGAGGACTAGGAATATCTTCGATACGCAGTATTTT.

J is TRBJ2-5 and V is TRBV5-6; TRBD2 agrees at 9 bases. The CDR3 extends over 15 amino acids. From germline, CDR1 is SGHDT and CDR2 YYEEEE. V dropped 4 bases and J dropped 7; count of bases not matched to a gene: 11. CDR3: CASSLSGTSWVTQYF. For the CDR3, the DNA is TGTGCCAGCAGCCTTTCCGGGACTAGCTGGGTGACCCAGTACTTC.

The chain combines TRBV2 with TRBJ1-1; the match to TRBD1 covers 7 bases. After removal of 7 bases from V and 4 bases from J, the junction contained 6 bases not matched to a gene. The length of the CDR3 is 13 residues. The germline CDR1 and CDR2 sequences are SNHLY and FYNNEI. The CDR3 DNA follows: TGTGCCAGCATCCAGGGGGGCGGCACTGAAGCTTTCTTT. Amino acid sequence: CASIQGGGTEAFF.

The gene calls are TRBV4-1 and TRBJ1-2, with D hard to call. Trimming shortened V by 5 bases and J by 2 bases, and 24 bases separated the two germline ends. Germline CDR1 MGHRA, CDR2 YSYEKL. The CDR3 is 18 residues long. CDR3 bases: TGCGCCAGCAGCATAGGAGGCGGCGGGGTGGTATCAAACTATGGCTACACCTTC. Its protein product is CASSIGGGGVVSNYGYTF.

The chain employs TRBV18 and TRBJ1-2; 11 bases are a match to TRBD1. The trim removed 5 bases at V and 5 bases at J, leaving 4 bases unmatched. This CDR3 has 14 amino acids. Germline V gene data show CDR1 as KGHSH and CDR2 as LQKENI. The CDR3 DNA follows: TGTGCCAGCTCATCGGGACAGGGGGTTTATGGCTACACCTTC. Protein sequence: CASSSGQGVYGYTF.

The chain recombines TRBV2 with TRBJ2-3, with D perhaps matching TRBD2 (6 bases). Trimming left V 4 bases short and J 10 bases short, with 24 bases between. The CDR3 has 16 residues. Germline assignment: CDR1 SNHLY and CDR2 FYNNEI. CDR3 bases: TGTGCCAGCAGTGGAATGAGGGGCGGGAAGAGAGAGGCGCAGTATTTT. It yields the protein CASSGMRGGKREAQYF. The full variable domain, in which reference TRBV2 and TRBJ2-3 provide the parts outside the CDR3, is EPEVTQTPSHQVTQMGQEVILRCVPISNHLYFYWYRQILGQKVEFLVSFYNNEISEKSEIFDDQFSVERPDGSNFTLKIRSTKLEDSAMYFCASSGMRGGKREAQYFGPGTRLTVL.

The chain uses TRBV7-9 and TRBJ2-3, with TRBD2 identical over 7 bases. In germline, CDR1 is SEHNR, CDR2 FQNEAQ (reference sequence). There are 15 residues in the CDR3. V shed 1 base and J 4 bases; nucleotides not matched to a gene: 5. DNA for the CDR3: TGTGCCAGCAGCTTAGGGGCGGGAGACGCAGATACGCAGTATTTT. Translated: CASSLGAGDADTQYF.

This sequence joins TRBV5-6 and TRBJ2-1, with 8 bases lining up with TRBD1. This CDR3 is built from 14 residues. Germline V CDR1 and CDR2: SGHDT, YYEEEE. V shed 1 base and J 14 bases; nucleotides not matched to a gene: 11. The CDR3 DNA sequence: TGTGCCAGCAGCTTGTTAGGAGTAGGACAGGGTGAGTTCTTC. Translation: CASSLLGVGQGEFF.

This chain links TRBV18 with TRBJ2-7, with 11 bases aligning to TRBD2. CDR3 length equals 17 residues. Unmatched junction bases numbered 12, after V lost 6 bases and J lost 2 bases. Looked up from germline, CDR1 is KGHSH and CDR2 is LQKENI. This chain's CDR3 is CASSMGTSGGLTYEQYF. CDR3 nucleotides: TGTGCCAGCTCTATGGGAACTAGCGGGGGCTTAACCTACGAGCAGTACTTC.

This chain joins TRBV7-2 and TRBJ1-3; maybe TRBD1 (6 bases). The germline V and J ends were trimmed by 1 base and 4 bases, with 11 bases remaining between them. CDR3 size: 15 residues. Germline lookup yields CDR1 SGHTA and CDR2 FQGNSA. This CDR3 reads CASSLVRTEGNTIYF. In DNA, the CDR3 is TGTGCCAGCAGCTTAGTGAGGACAGAGGGAAACACCATATATTTT.

CDR3 region: CASSRQTSYVGYTF. In DNA, the CDR3 is TGTGCCAGTAGCAGACAGACCTCCTATGTGGGCTACACCTTC. This chain uses TRBV19 with TRBJ1-2, with a possible D match to TRBD1 (5 bases). The CDR3 is made up of 14 amino acids. Germline values: CDR1 LNHDA, CDR2 SQIVND (reference sequence). V dropped 6 bases and J dropped 8 bases, with 19 bases sitting between them.

As for this clone: The same CDR3 also results from other DNA sequences found in this sample. The chain is built from TRBV29-1 and TRBJ1-1; 9 bases fit TRBD1. Germline-derived CDR1 and CDR2 are SQVTM and ANQGSEA. CDR3 length: 12 residues. J gave up 4 bases and V 6 bases, and 3 bases lay outside the gene matches. CDR3 DNA: TGCAGCGTGACAGGGGGGAGCACTGAAGCTTTCTTT. This encodes CSVTGGSTEAFF. The variable domain in full, completed from reference TRBV29-1 and TRBJ1-1, reads SAVISQKPSRDICQRGTSLTIQCQVDSQVTMMFWYRQQPGQSLTLIATANQGSEATYESGFVIDKFPISRPNLTFSTLTVSNMSPEDSSIYLCSVTGGSTEAFFGQGTRLTVV.

The CDR3 loop reads CSVLIPHRGPYEQYF. The CDR3, as DNA: TGCAGCGTTTTAATTCCACACAGGGGCCCCTACGAGCAGTACTTC. The chain employs TRBV29-1 and TRBJ2-7; 7 nucleotides match TRBD1. V lost 5 bases to trimming and J lost 2 bases; unmatched junction nucleotides: 12. There are 15 residues in the CDR3. From germline, CDR1 is SQVTM and CDR2 ANQGSEA.

A remark on this clone: Other DNA sequences in the sample encode the same CDR3. The CDR3 protein is CASSLTGNYGYTF. CDR3 DNA: TGTGCCAGCAGTCTGACTGGTAACTATGGCTACACCTTC. The chain recombines TRBV12-3 or TRBV12-4 with TRBJ1-2; D gene unclear. Trimming removed 5 bases from V and 1 base from J, with 8 bases in between. The CDR3 runs 13 residues.

The chain carries TRBV28 and TRBJ1-1; weak D call: TRBD1 (6 bases). V dropped 7 bases and J dropped 7 bases, with 10 bases sitting between them. This CDR3 spans 11 amino acids. In germline, CDR1 is MDHEN, CDR2 SYDVKM. The CDR3: CASITGFEAFF. The CDR3 nucleotides read TGTGCCAGCATAACAGGGTTTGAAGCTTTCTTT.

The chain combines TRBV6-4 with TRBJ1-5; possibly TRBD1 for D (5 bases). The CDR3 consists of 23 residues. Deletions cut 0 bases from V and 0 bases from J, with 30 bases between. CDR1 is MRHNA, CDR2 SNTAGT, per germline. In nucleotides, the CDR3 is TGTGCCAGCAGTGACTCGGTGCCCCAGAGGTCGGGGGGTGCCCAATATAGCAATCAGCCCCAGCATTTT. Its translation: CASSDSVPQRSGGAQYSNQPQHF.

The V gene is TRBV28, the J gene TRBJ1-3, with D maybe TRBD1 (6 bases). Looked up from germline, CDR1 is MDHEN and CDR2 is SYDVKM. The CDR3 is made up of 15 amino acids. The ends were cut back, 5 bases at V and 4 bases at J, with 15 bases in the middle. DNA for the CDR3: TGTGCCAGCAGTCAATCCGGGACACAGGGAAACACCATATATTTT. It specifies CASSQSGTQGNTIYF.

V gene TRBV28 combines with J gene TRBJ2-7, with D perhaps matching TRBD2 (6 bases). Deletions cut 2 bases from V and 2 bases from J, with 16 bases between. The CDR3 length is 16 residues. CDR1 MDHEN and CDR2 SYDVKM come from the germline V gene. DNA of the CDR3: TGTGCCAGCAGTTTAGAGGGCGGGACGGCCCCCTACGAGCAGTACTTC. Protein: CASSLEGGTAPYEQYF. The entire variable domain, with the rest obtained from reference TRBV28 and TRBJ2-7, is as follows: DVKVTQSSRYLVKRTGEKVFLECVQDMDHENMFWYRQDPGLGLRLIYFSYDVKMKEKGDIPEGYSVSREKKERFSLILESASTNQTSMYLCASSLEGGTAPYEQYFGPGTRLTVT.

This chain joins TRBV19 and TRBJ1-1; D unresolved. The CDR3 length is 13 residues. From germline, CDR1 is LNHDA and CDR2 SQIVND (reference sequence). V was clipped by 3 bases and J by 7 bases, with 12 bases between them. CDR3 coding DNA: TGTGCCAGTAGTATTGAGGTTATCGGTGAAGCTTTCTTT. Protein sequence: CASSIEVIGEAFF. Full variable domain (rest looked up from reference TRBV19 and TRBJ1-1): DGGITQSPKYLFRKEGQNVTLSCEQNLNHDAMYWYRQDPGQGLRLIYYSQIVNDFQKGDIAEGYSVSREKKESFPLTVTSAQKNPTAFYLCASSIEVIGEAFFGQGTRLTVV.

The chain has TRBV6-2 or TRBV6-3 and TRBJ1-2; 9 positions agree with TRBD1. This CDR3 spans 15 amino acids. Unmatched junction bases numbered 3, after V lost 2 bases and J lost 2 bases. Per the germline V gene, CDR1 is MNHEY and CDR2 is SVGEGT. The CDR3 sequence is CASSYVGTGNYGYTF. The CDR3 region has the DNA TGTGCCAGCAGTTACGTTGGGACAGGGAACTATGGCTACACCTTC.

The rearrangement uses TRBV24-1 and TRBJ2-3; 11 positions match TRBD2. The V and J ends lost 3 bases and 2 bases, in that order; junction bases with no gene match: 3. Germline V gives CDR1 KGHDR, CDR2 SFDVKD. The CDR3 totals 16 residues. The CDR3 DNA reads TGTGCCACCAGTGATAAACTAGCGGGGGACACAGATACGCAGTATTTT. Its translation is CATSDKLAGDTDTQYF.

The chain has TRBV11-1 and TRBJ2-5; D might be TRBD2 (6 bases). The length of the CDR3 is 11 residues. CDR1 is SGHAT, CDR2 FQDESV, per germline (reference sequence). Deletions cut 4 bases from V and 12 bases from J, with 12 bases between. CDR3 DNA: TGTGCCAGCAGCTCGCGGGACGGCGAGTACTTC. As protein: CASSSRDGEYF.

The V call is TRBV18, the J call TRBJ1-1; D is unresolved. CDR1 KGHSH and CDR2 LQKENI come from the germline V gene. V was shortened by 6 bases and J by 0 bases, with 17 bases between the two germline ends. The CDR3 has 16 amino acids. The DNA for the CDR3 is TGTGCCAGCTCCCAAATAATTGGTTACATGAACACTGAAGCTTTCTTT. It is translated as CASSQIIGYMNTEAFF.

The chain combines TRBV6-5 with TRBJ2-2; D gene unclear. CDR1 and CDR2 (germline): MNHEY, SVGAGI. The CDR3 totals 13 residues. Trimming pared 0 bases from V and 5 bases from J, leaving 4 bases between. The DNA of the CDR3 is TGTGCCAGCAGTTACTCGACTACCGGGGAGCTGTTTTTT. This translates into CASSYSTTGELFF.